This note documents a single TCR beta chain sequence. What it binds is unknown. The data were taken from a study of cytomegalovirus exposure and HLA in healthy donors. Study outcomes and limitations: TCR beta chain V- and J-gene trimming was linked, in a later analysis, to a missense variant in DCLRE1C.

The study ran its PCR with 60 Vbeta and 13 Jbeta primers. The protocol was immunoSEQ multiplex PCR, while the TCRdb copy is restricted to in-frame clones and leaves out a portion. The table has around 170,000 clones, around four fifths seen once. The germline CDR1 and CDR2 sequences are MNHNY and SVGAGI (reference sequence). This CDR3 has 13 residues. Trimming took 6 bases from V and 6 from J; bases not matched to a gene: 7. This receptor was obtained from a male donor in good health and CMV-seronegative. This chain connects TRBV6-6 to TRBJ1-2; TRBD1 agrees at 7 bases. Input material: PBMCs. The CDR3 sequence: CASRTSTGNGYTF. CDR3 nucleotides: TGTGCCAGCAGGACCTCGACAGGGAATGGCTACACCTTC.